Below, one T cell receptor (beta chain) is given with its context. Its cognate antigen is unknown. A sample-barcoded 5' primer and a J-beta primer mix were used in a second PCR of roughly 6 to 11 cycles. MiXCR was run by TCRdb on the 5' RACE reads, yielding one entry per CDR3 protein. Of more than 1 million distinct CDR3 sequences listed, around 45% are singletons. Between the trimmed V and J ends, which lost 2 bases and 7 bases, there was a span of 15 bases. The CDR3 is made up of 14 amino acids. The data originate from a study of blood T cells in healthy people across ages. Study-wide context: For every two T cells, template switching captured about one barcoded beta molecule. Study results and caveats: It was held that diversity estimates obtained from one million T cells represented underestimates.

Isolated per sample were at least 7 million PBMCs. Each sample yielded at least 5.5 micrograms of PBMC total RNA. This sequence originates from a woman aged 55-69 years in good health. Material for sequencing was blood. The chain joins TRBV12-3 or TRBV12-4 to TRBJ2-7; D remains ambiguous. CDR3 sequence: CASSLTGASDEQYF. CDR3 DNA: TGTGCCAGCAGTTTAACGGGTGCTAGTGATGAGCAGTACTTC.